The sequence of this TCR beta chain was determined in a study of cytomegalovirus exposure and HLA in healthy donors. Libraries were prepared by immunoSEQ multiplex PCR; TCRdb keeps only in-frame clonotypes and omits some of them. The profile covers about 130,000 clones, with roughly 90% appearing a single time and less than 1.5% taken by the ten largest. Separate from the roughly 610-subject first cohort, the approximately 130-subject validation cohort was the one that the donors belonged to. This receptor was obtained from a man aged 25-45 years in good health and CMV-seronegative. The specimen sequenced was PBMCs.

The CDR3 reads CASSLTSGKVNEQFF. The DNA for the CDR3 is TGCGCCAGCAGCTTGACTAGCGGGAAGGTTAATGAGCAGTTCTTC. The V gene is TRBV5-1, the J gene TRBJ2-1; TRBD2 matches 10 bases. The length of the CDR3 is 15 residues. Germline V gene sequence: CDR1 SGHRS, CDR2 YFSETQ. V lost 1 base and J lost 7; bases outside the gene matches: 5.